This TCR beta chain derives from a study of sequential checkpoint blockade in melanoma. Method: immunoSEQ multiplex PCR; TCRdb's copy keeps in-frame clones and lacks some. Here the sample spans fewer than 20,000 clones, about four fifths being singletons. CDR3 length equals 15 residues. V lost 4 bases and J lost 5; bases outside the gene matches: 9. Germline values: CDR1 SGHRS, CDR2 YFSETQ. Treatment described: randomized to nivolumab then ipilimumab (arm A) or the reverse (arm B). PBMC sorting kept live CD3+CD8+ cells without CD19 or CD56. The source is a human donor with melanoma. The sample was CD8+ T cells sorted from blood (inferred from file names), taken from a patient given nivolumab and ipilimumab in sequence. The chain employs TRBV5-1 and TRBJ1-2; 9 nucleotides align to TRBD1. The CDR3 DNA reads as TGCGCCAGCAGCACCACAGGGGGCGCGGATTATGGCTACACCTTC. Its translation is CASSTTGGADYGYTF.